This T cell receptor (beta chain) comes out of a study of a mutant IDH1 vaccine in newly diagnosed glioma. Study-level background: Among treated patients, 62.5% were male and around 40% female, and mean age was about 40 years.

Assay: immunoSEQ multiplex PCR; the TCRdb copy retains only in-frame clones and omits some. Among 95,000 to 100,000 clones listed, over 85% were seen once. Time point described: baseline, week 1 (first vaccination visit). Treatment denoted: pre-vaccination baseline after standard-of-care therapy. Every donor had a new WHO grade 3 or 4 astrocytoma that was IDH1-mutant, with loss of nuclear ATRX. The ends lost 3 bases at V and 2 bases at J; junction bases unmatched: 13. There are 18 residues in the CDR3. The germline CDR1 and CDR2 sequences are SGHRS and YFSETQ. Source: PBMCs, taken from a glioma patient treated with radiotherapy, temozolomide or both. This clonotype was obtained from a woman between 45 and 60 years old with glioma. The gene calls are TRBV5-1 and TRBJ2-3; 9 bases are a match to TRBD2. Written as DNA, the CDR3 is TGCGCCAGCAGCTGGGCTAGCGGGGCCGGATTTCCCACAGATACGCAGTATTTT. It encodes CASSWASGAGFPTDTQYF.